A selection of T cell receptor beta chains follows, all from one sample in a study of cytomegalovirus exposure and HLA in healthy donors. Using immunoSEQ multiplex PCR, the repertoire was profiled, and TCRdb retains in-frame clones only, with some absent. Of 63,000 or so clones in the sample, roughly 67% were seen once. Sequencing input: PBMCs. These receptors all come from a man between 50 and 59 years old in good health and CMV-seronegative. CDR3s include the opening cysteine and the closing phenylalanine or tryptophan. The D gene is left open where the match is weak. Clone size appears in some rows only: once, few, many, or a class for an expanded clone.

CDR3nt: TGTGCCAGCAGCCAAACCGGGACAGGGCGATTCGGTAGCAATCAGCCCCAGCATTTT
CDR3aa: CASSQTGTGRFGSNQPQHF
v_gene: TRBV4-2
j_gene: TRBJ1-5
d_gene: TRBD1
abundance: -

CDR3nt: TGTGCCAGCAGCCGAGACCGTGGGACAGATAACACCGGGGAGCTGTTTTTT
CDR3aa: CASSRDRGTDNTGELFF
v_gene: TRBV7-9
j_gene: TRBJ2-2
d_gene: TRBD1
abundance: -

CDR3nt: TGTGCCAGCTCACCACCGGAAAGCGGGGGTATGAACACCGGGGAGCTGTTTTTT
CDR3aa: CASSPPESGGMNTGELFF
v_gene: TRBV18
j_gene: TRBJ2-2
d_gene: TRBD2
abundance: -

CDR3nt: TGTGCCAGCAGTCTCCGCCTAGTGGCCGAGCAGTACTTC
CDR3aa: CASSLRLVAEQYF
v_gene: TRBV27
j_gene: TRBJ2-7
d_gene: -
abundance: -

CDR3nt: TGTGCCAGCAGCTTGCCCGCAGGGGGTGCCTATGGCTACACCTTC
CDR3aa: CASSLPAGGAYGYTF
v_gene: TRBV5-4
j_gene: TRBJ1-2
d_gene: TRBD1
abundance: -

CDR3nt: TGTGCCTGGAGGGGGGACAGGGGGACCGGGGAGCTGTTTTTT
CDR3aa: CAWRGDRGTGELFF
v_gene: TRBV30
j_gene: TRBJ2-2
d_gene: TRBD1
abundance: few

CDR3nt: TGCGCCAGCAGCTCCGGACTAGCGGGGGGGAGGGACACAGATACGCAGTATTTT
CDR3aa: CASSSGLAGGRDTDTQYF
v_gene: TRBV5-1
j_gene: TRBJ2-3
d_gene: TRBD2
abundance: -

CDR3nt: TGTGCTAGTGGACCCGGGACAGGCAATCAGCCCCAGCATTTT
CDR3aa: CASGPGTGNQPQHF
v_gene: TRBV12-5
j_gene: TRBJ1-5
d_gene: TRBD1
abundance: -

CDR3nt: TGTGCCATCAGCCAGACTAGCGGCGGCAATGAGCAGTTCTTC
CDR3aa: CAISQTSGGNEQFF
v_gene: TRBV10-3
j_gene: TRBJ2-1
d_gene: TRBD2
abundance: -

CDR3nt: TGTGCCAGCAGCAAACACAGACAGGGAGGTTTGAACACTGAAGCTTTCTTT
CDR3aa: CASSKHRQGGLNTEAFF
v_gene: TRBV21-1
j_gene: TRBJ1-1
d_gene: -
abundance: -

CDR3nt: TGTGCCAGTAGTATAACAGGGCAAGCCTACAATGAGCAGTTCTTC
CDR3aa: CASSITGQAYNEQFF
v_gene: TRBV19
j_gene: TRBJ2-1
d_gene: -
abundance: few

CDR3nt: TGTGCCAGCAGCCCGCTGGGCCTCTCTGGAAACACCATATATTTT
CDR3aa: CASSPLGLSGNTIYF
v_gene: TRBV7-6
j_gene: TRBJ1-3
d_gene: -
abundance: -

CDR3nt: TGTGCCAGCAGTTTACAGGGATCCTATAATTCACCCCTCCACTTT
CDR3aa: CASSLQGSYNSPLHF
v_gene: TRBV27
j_gene: TRBJ1-6
d_gene: -
abundance: -

CDR3nt: TGCGCCAGCAGCTTGGGGGGCGGTCAGCCCCAGCATTTT
CDR3aa: CASSLGGGQPQHF
v_gene: TRBV5-1
j_gene: TRBJ1-5
d_gene: -
abundance: few

CDR3nt: TGTGCCAGCAGCTTAAGGGACACCATCAACTATAATTCACCCCTCCACTTT
CDR3aa: CASSLRDTINYNSPLHF
v_gene: TRBV7-8
j_gene: TRBJ1-6
d_gene: -
abundance: once

CDR3nt: TGTGCCTGGAGCAGGGCTTTTGGAAACACCATATATTTT
CDR3aa: CAWSRAFGNTIYF
v_gene: TRBV30
j_gene: TRBJ1-3
d_gene: -
abundance: -

CDR3nt: TGTGCCAGCAGTCAATTAGACTCAACAGATACGCAGTATTTT
CDR3aa: CASSQLDSTDTQYF
v_gene: TRBV6-5
j_gene: TRBJ2-3
d_gene: -
abundance: -

CDR3nt: TGTGCCAGCAACAACAGGGGGCTTGGAAACACCATATATTTT
CDR3aa: CASNNRGLGNTIYF
v_gene: TRBV2
j_gene: TRBJ1-3
d_gene: TRBD1
abundance: -

CDR3nt: TGTGCCAGCAGGGGGGATTTCTGGGGGACTGGTTTTGGCTACACCTTC
CDR3aa: CASRGDFWGTGFGYTF
v_gene: TRBV2
j_gene: TRBJ1-2
d_gene: -
abundance: few

CDR3nt: TGTGCCAGCAGCGTAGGCTCTGCCTCGGGCGAGCAGTACTTC
CDR3aa: CASSVGSASGEQYF
v_gene: TRBV9
j_gene: TRBJ2-7
d_gene: -
abundance: once

CDR3nt: TGTGCCAGCCTAATTACCCGGGGGGACGGTAGGACTAATGAAAAACTGTTTTTT
CDR3aa: CASLITRGDGRTNEKLFF
v_gene: TRBV14
j_gene: TRBJ1-4
d_gene: -
abundance: -

CDR3nt: TGCAGCGTTGACCGGGGGGCGCAAACAGATACGCAGTATTTT
CDR3aa: CSVDRGAQTDTQYF
v_gene: TRBV29-1
j_gene: TRBJ2-3
d_gene: -
abundance: -

CDR3nt: TGCAGCGTTGCTCGGGAGAATAATTCACCCCTCCACTTT
CDR3aa: CSVARENNSPLHF
v_gene: TRBV29-1
j_gene: TRBJ1-6
d_gene: -
abundance: -

CDR3nt: TGTGCCAGCAGTTTTGGGGCCTCCTACGAGCAGTACTTC
CDR3aa: CASSFGASYEQYF
v_gene: TRBV27
j_gene: TRBJ2-7
d_gene: -
abundance: -

CDR3nt: TGTGCCAGCAGCTGGACCGGGACAGGGAGAGGGAATGAGCAGTTCTTC
CDR3aa: CASSWTGTGRGNEQFF
v_gene: TRBV5-6
j_gene: TRBJ2-1
d_gene: TRBD1
abundance: few

CDR3nt: TGTGCCTGGAGTGAGCGGGGGGGGCGCACAGATACGCAGTATTTT
CDR3aa: CAWSERGGRTDTQYF
v_gene: TRBV30
j_gene: TRBJ2-3
d_gene: TRBD2
abundance: -

CDR3nt: TGTGCCAGCAGCGCCGCCGCGGGGGTTTTCTCCTACGAGCAGTACTTC
CDR3aa: CASSAAAGVFSYEQYF
v_gene: TRBV9
j_gene: TRBJ2-7
d_gene: TRBD2
abundance: -

CDR3nt: TGTGCCAGCAGCTGGGGGCAGCGCTACGAGCAGTACTTC
CDR3aa: CASSWGQRYEQYF
v_gene: TRBV7-2
j_gene: TRBJ2-7
d_gene: -
abundance: -

CDR3nt: TGCGCCAGCAGCTTAGCGGGGGGTCCCGGGGAGCTGTTTTTT
CDR3aa: CASSLAGGPGELFF
v_gene: TRBV5-1
j_gene: TRBJ2-2
d_gene: TRBD2
abundance: -

CDR3nt: TGTGCCAGCAGTGCGGGGGGGCACAATGAGCAGTTCTTC
CDR3aa: CASSAGGHNEQFF
v_gene: TRBV6-4
j_gene: TRBJ2-1
d_gene: TRBD2
abundance: -

CDR3nt: TGCGCCAGCAGCGAGACAGGGTACTACGAGCAGTACTTC
CDR3aa: CASSETGYYEQYF
v_gene: TRBV5-1
j_gene: TRBJ2-7
d_gene: TRBD1
abundance: few

CDR3nt: TGCGCCAGCCGACCCTCCGGGACAGGGATGCCCTACGAGCAGTACTTC
CDR3aa: CASRPSGTGMPYEQYF
v_gene: TRBV5-1
j_gene: TRBJ2-7
d_gene: TRBD1
abundance: -

CDR3nt: TGTTCCAGCAGCTTAACAGGGACTGGAAACACCATATATTTT
CDR3aa: CSSSLTGTGNTIYF
v_gene: TRBV7-9
j_gene: TRBJ1-3
d_gene: -
abundance: -

CDR3nt: TGTGCCAGCAAGAGGGTAACGACAGGGGCTACAGAAGCTTTCTTT
CDR3aa: CASKRVTTGATEAFF
v_gene: TRBV6-5
j_gene: TRBJ1-1
d_gene: TRBD1
abundance: -

CDR3nt: TGTGCCAGCAGCTCCGAAGGGACAGGGGTCCCCAGGGGTGGCTACACCTTC
CDR3aa: CASSSEGTGVPRGGYTF
v_gene: TRBV5-4
j_gene: TRBJ1-2
d_gene: TRBD1
abundance: -

CDR3nt: TGTGCCAGCCTACTACAGGGGTCGGGCACTGAAGCTTTCTTT
CDR3aa: CASLLQGSGTEAFF
v_gene: TRBV2
j_gene: TRBJ1-1
d_gene: TRBD1
abundance: -

CDR3nt: TGTGCCAGCAGCTTAGGGGAGGGGTGGGGCGGCTACACCTTC
CDR3aa: CASSLGEGWGGYTF
v_gene: TRBV7-9
j_gene: TRBJ1-2
d_gene: -
abundance: -

CDR3nt: TGTGCCAGCAGCCCTGGACAGGGGGCTTTTCAGCCCCAGCATTTT
CDR3aa: CASSPGQGAFQPQHF
v_gene: TRBV9
j_gene: TRBJ1-5
d_gene: TRBD1
abundance: -

CDR3nt: TGTGCCAGCGGACTAAGTTGGGATGAGCAGTTCTTC
CDR3aa: CASGLSWDEQFF
v_gene: TRBV6-5
j_gene: TRBJ2-1
d_gene: -
abundance: -

CDR3nt: TGTGCCAGCAGCTTCGGCGCTAGCGGGGGCCAAGAGACCCAGTACTTC
CDR3aa: CASSFGASGGQETQYF
v_gene: TRBV7-2
j_gene: TRBJ2-5
d_gene: TRBD2
abundance: -

CDR3nt: TGTGCCAGCAGCCTTAGAGGGCAGGGGGCCCAAGAGACCCAGTACTTC
CDR3aa: CASSLRGQGAQETQYF
v_gene: TRBV13
j_gene: TRBJ2-5
d_gene: TRBD1
abundance: once

CDR3nt: TGTGCCAGCAGCTGGAGGGGGGGGAACTATGGCTACACCTTC
CDR3aa: CASSWRGGNYGYTF
v_gene: TRBV6-6
j_gene: TRBJ1-2
d_gene: -
abundance: -

CDR3nt: TGTGCCAGCAGCTGGGGGCAGGGGAGTATGGATTCACCCCTCCACTTT
CDR3aa: CASSWGQGSMDSPLHF
v_gene: TRBV5-6
j_gene: TRBJ1-6
d_gene: -
abundance: -

CDR3nt: TGTGCCAGCAGACCAACAGGGGTACGAAATGAAAAACTGTTTTTT
CDR3aa: CASRPTGVRNEKLFF
v_gene: TRBV27
j_gene: TRBJ1-4
d_gene: TRBD1
abundance: -

CDR3nt: TGCGCCAGCAGTCAATGTAGGGTGGCAGGGTGTCCACCCCTCCACTTT
CDR3aa: CASSQCRVAGCPPLHF
v_gene: TRBV23-1
j_gene: TRBJ1-6
d_gene: -
abundance: -

CDR3nt: TGTGCCAGCAGAGACCAGGGGCGGGATGAGCAGTTCTTC
CDR3aa: CASRDQGRDEQFF
v_gene: TRBV7-6
j_gene: TRBJ2-1
d_gene: -
abundance: few

CDR3nt: TGTGCCAGCAGCGTAGGGCAGAACTATGGCTACACCTTC
CDR3aa: CASSVGQNYGYTF
v_gene: TRBV9
j_gene: TRBJ1-2
d_gene: -
abundance: -

CDR3nt: TGCAGCAGTCGGGGTCTAGGCGAAGCAGATACGCAGTATTTT
CDR3aa: CSSRGLGEADTQYF
v_gene: TRBV29-1
j_gene: TRBJ2-3
d_gene: -
abundance: -

CDR3nt: TGCGCCAGCAGCTCCACGGGACTAGCGGGGGGTGGAGAGACCCAGTACTTC
CDR3aa: CASSSTGLAGGGETQYF
v_gene: TRBV5-1
j_gene: TRBJ2-5
d_gene: TRBD2
abundance: -

CDR3nt: TGTGCCTGGAGTGCCCCGGAAAAACTGTTTTTT
CDR3aa: CAWSAPEKLFF
v_gene: TRBV30
j_gene: TRBJ1-4
d_gene: -
abundance: -

CDR3nt: TGTTCCAGCAGCCCCGATAGACAGCTAACTAATGAAAAACTGTTTTTT
CDR3aa: CSSSPDRQLTNEKLFF
v_gene: TRBV7-9
j_gene: TRBJ1-4
d_gene: -
abundance: -